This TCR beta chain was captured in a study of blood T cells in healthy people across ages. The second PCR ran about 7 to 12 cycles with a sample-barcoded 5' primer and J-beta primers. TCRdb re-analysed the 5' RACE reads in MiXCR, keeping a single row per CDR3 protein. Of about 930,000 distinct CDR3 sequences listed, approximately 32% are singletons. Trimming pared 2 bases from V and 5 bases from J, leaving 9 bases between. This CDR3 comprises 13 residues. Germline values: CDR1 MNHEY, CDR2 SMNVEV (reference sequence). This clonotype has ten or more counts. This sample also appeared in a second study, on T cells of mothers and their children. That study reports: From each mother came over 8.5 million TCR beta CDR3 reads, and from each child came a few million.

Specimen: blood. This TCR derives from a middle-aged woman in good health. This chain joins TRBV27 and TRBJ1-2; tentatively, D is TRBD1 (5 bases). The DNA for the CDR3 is TGTGCCAGCAGTTTAAACTCAGGGTATGGCTACACCTTC. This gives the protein CASSLNSGYGYTF.